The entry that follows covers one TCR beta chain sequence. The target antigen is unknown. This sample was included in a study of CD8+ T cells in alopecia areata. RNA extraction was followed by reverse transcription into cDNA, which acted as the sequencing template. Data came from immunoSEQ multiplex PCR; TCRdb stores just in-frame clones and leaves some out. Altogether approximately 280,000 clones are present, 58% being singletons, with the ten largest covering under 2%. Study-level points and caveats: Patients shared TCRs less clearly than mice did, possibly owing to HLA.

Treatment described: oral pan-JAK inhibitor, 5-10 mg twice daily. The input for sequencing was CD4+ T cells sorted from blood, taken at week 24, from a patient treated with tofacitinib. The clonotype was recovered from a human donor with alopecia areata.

CDR3 region: CSVVAVRSYNEQFF. The CDR3 DNA reads as TGCAGCGTTGTTGCAGTCCGCTCCTACAATGAGCAGTTCTTC. The chain carries TRBV29-1 and TRBJ2-1; unclear D gene. V gave up 4 bases and J gave up 0 bases, with 10 bases separating them. This CDR3 region has 14 residues. The germline V gene encodes CDR1 SQVTM and CDR2 ANQGSEA.